The 10 T cell receptor beta chains reported below all come from one sample, sequenced in a study of monozygotic twins with inflammatory bowel disease. TCRdb reanalyzed the 5' RACE reads and collapses them to one entry per CDR3 protein, without DNA. Across 300,000 to 400,000 distinct CDR3 sequences, the top ten clones capture 2.6% of the sample. The source material was blood. The receptors come from a human donor with ulcerative colitis or Crohn's disease, or a healthy co-twin of an affected twin (not recorded which).

The V gene is TRBV12-3 or TRBV12-4, the J gene TRBJ2-1. CDR3 size: 17 residues. CDR3 in amino acids: CASSLAAGPSSYNEQFF.

The rearrangement joins TRBV27 to TRBJ1-5; TCRdb selects TRBD1, and the lack of DNA leaves this call unchecked. The CDR3 is 16 amino acids. CDR1 MNHEY and CDR2 SMNVEV come from the germline V gene (reference sequence). CDR3 in amino acids: CASSLRGGYSNQPQHF.

The J gene is TRBJ1-5, the V gene TRBV4-1; the D call of TRBD1 rests on TCRdb alone, since no DNA is present to check it. This CDR3 comprises 16 residues. Germline V CDR1 and CDR2: MGHRA, YSYEKL. CDR3 protein: CASSQSPKGPNQPQHF.

The chain is built from TRBV11-1 and TRBJ2-6; TCRdb designates TRBD1, a call that cannot be tested without DNA. The length of the CDR3 is 20 residues. Germline V gene data show CDR1 as SGHAT and CDR2 as FQDESV (reference sequence). The CDR3 reads CASSSSDLGAESAGANVLTF.

The J gene is TRBJ2-7, the V gene TRBV5-1; as DNA is missing, the TRBD1 call by TCRdb cannot be tested. Germline CDR1 is SGHRS and CDR2 is YFSETQ. The CDR3 loop spans 14 amino acids. This CDR3 is CASSLETADNEQYF.

This chain connects TRBV19 to TRBJ2-3; TCRdb's D call of TRBD1 is untestable without DNA. The CDR3 covers 17 residues. The germline CDR1 and CDR2 sequences are LNHDA and SQIVND (reference sequence). The CDR3 region is CASSIRPGQRLTDTQYF.

The chain has TRBV7-2 and TRBJ2-2; TCRdb selects TRBD1, and the lack of DNA leaves this call unchecked. This CDR3 is 14 amino acids long. Germline CDR1 SGHTA, CDR2 FQGNSA. CDR3 region: CASRFDRDTGELFF. Combining the CDR3 with reference TRBV7-2 and TRBJ2-2 gives the whole variable domain GAGVSQSPSNKVTEKGKDVELRCDPISGHTALYWYRQSLGQGLEFLIYFQGNSAPDKSGLPSDRFSAERTGGSVSTLTIQRTQQEDSAVYLCASRFDRDTGELFFGEGSRLTVL.

The gene calls are TRBV4-3 and TRBJ2-2; absent DNA, TCRdb's TRBD1 call cannot be checked. There are 16 residues in the CDR3. Germline CDR1 and CDR2: LGHNA and YSLEER. The CDR3 reads CASGQDRGGLTGELFF.

The chain combines TRBV5-1 with TRBJ1-2; TCRdb's D call of TRBD1 is untestable without DNA. Germline values: CDR1 SGHRS, CDR2 YFSETQ. CDR3 length: 16 amino acids. The CDR3 spells CASSEGGTAQNYGYTF.

The chain combines TRBV6-2 or TRBV6-3 with TRBJ2-3; TCRdb calls TRBD2, which cannot be checked without DNA. The CDR3 spans 17 residues. CDR1 and CDR2 (germline): MNHEY, SVGEGT. The CDR3 loop reads CASSRILAGGRTDTQYF.